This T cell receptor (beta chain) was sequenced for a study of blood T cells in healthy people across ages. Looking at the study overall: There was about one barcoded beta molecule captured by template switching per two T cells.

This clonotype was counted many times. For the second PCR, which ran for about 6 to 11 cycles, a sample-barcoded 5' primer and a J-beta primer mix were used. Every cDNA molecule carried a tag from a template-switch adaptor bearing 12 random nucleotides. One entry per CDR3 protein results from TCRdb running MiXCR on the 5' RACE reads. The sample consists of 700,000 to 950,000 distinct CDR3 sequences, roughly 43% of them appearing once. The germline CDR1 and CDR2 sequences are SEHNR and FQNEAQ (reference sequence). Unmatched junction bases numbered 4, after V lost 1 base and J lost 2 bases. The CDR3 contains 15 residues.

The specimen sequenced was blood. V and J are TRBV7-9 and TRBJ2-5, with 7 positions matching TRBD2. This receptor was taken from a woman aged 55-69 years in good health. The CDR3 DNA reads TGTGCCAGCAGCTTAGATGCGGGAGAGCAAGAGACCCAGTACTTC. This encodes CASSLDAGEQETQYF.